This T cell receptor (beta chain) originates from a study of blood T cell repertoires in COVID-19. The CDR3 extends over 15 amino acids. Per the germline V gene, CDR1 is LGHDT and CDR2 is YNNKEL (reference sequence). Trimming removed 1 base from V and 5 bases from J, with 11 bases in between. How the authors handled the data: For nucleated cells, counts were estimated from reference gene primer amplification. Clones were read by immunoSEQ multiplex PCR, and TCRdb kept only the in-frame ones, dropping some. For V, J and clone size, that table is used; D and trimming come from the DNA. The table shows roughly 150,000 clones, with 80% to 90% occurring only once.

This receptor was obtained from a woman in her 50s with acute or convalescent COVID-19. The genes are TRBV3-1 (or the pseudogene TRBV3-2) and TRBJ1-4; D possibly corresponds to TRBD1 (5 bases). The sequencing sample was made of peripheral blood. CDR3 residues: CASSQGGGANEKLFF. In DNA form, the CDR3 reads TGTGCCAGCAGCCAAGGGGGAGGGGCAAATGAAAAACTGTTTTTT.